These 3 T cell receptor beta chains originate from one sample sequenced in a study of T-cell memory formation after mild COVID-19. TCRdb reprocessed the 5' RACE reads via MiXCR and lists one record per CDR3 protein. The repertoire holds 110,000 or so distinct CDR3 sequences, with 22% as singletons. The sample consisted of PBMCs or a T cell subset sorted from them (not recorded which). These receptors were collected from a young man who had mild COVID-19 (a few samples of this study predate the infection). Cell type and time point are not known.

The rearrangement joins TRBV7-6 to TRBJ2-7; weak D call: TRBD2 (7 bases). The germline V and J ends were trimmed by 4 bases and 3 bases, with 13 bases remaining between them. Germline CDR1 SGHVS, CDR2 FNYEAQ. The CDR3 has 14 residues. The CDR3, as DNA: TGTGCCAGCAGCTGGGGGGGCGGGGTCTACGAGCAGTACTTC. As protein: CASSWGGGVYEQYF.

The rearrangement joins TRBV10-3 to TRBJ2-7; TRBD2 is a possible D gene (7 bases). This CDR3 has 12 amino acids. V lost 8 bases and J 2 bases, leaving 10 bases between the germline ends. CDR1 is ENHRY, CDR2 SYGVKD, per germline. The CDR3 nucleotides read TGTGCCATCTCGGGGGGCACCTACGAGCAGTACTTC. Amino acid sequence: CAISGGTYEQYF.

This clonotype was counted a few times. The gene calls are TRBV4-3 and TRBJ2-1; 9 bases align to TRBD2. CDR1 and CDR2 from the germline V gene are LGHNA and YSLEER. This CDR3 has 14 amino acids. V was clipped by 4 bases and J by 3 bases; unmatched bases: 1. The CDR3 is CASSPAGGYNEQFF. DNA for the CDR3: TGCGCCAGCAGCCCAGCGGGGGGCTACAATGAGCAGTTCTTC.